The 26 T cell receptor beta chains presented below share a single source sample, sequenced in a study of CD8+ T cells in alopecia areata. The sequencing template was cDNA reverse transcribed from extracted RNA. TCRdb keeps only in-frame clones here, not all; method: immunoSEQ multiplex PCR. Here the sample spans 150,000 or so clones, around half being singletons. Sequencing used CD8+ T cells sorted from blood, obtained at week 0. The receptors shown here come from a human donor with alopecia areata.

This sequence joins TRBV14 and TRBJ2-1; D not certain. Trimming removed 1 base at V and 12 bases at J, with 10 bases between. The CDR3 totals 12 residues. The germline V gene encodes CDR1 SGHDN and CDR2 FVKESK. The CDR3: CASSQGIAAQFF. The CDR3 DNA is TGTGCCAGCAGCCAAGGTATCGCAGCGCAGTTCTTC.

The rearrangement uses TRBV7-9 and TRBJ2-3, with D perhaps matching TRBD2 (5 bases). Germline-derived CDR1 and CDR2 are SEHNR and FQNEAQ (reference sequence). The CDR3 is 19 residues long. Trimming left V 4 bases short and J 2 bases short, with 25 bases between. The CDR3 coding sequence is TGTGCCAGCAGCTCCCCCACCAAAGCGAGCGGTAATCTCACAGATACGCAGTATTTT. This translates into CASSSPTKASGNLTDTQYF.

V is TRBV6-6 and J is TRBJ2-7; 8 bases agree with TRBD1. This CDR3 is 14 amino acids long. Trimming took 5 bases from V and 1 from J; bases not matched to a gene: 4. Per the germline V gene, CDR1 is MNHNY and CDR2 is SVGAGI (reference sequence). CDR3 DNA: TGTGCCAGCAGTGGGACAGGCGATTCCTACGAGCAGTACTTC. Translated: CASSGTGDSYEQYF.

This clone was counted between two and nine times. The rearrangement uses TRBV30 and TRBJ2-2; no reliable D call. The ends were cut back, 0 bases at V and 6 bases at J, with 2 bases in the middle. This CDR3 has 11 residues. CDR1 is GTSNPN and CDR2 is SVGIG in the germline V gene (reference sequence). CDR3 in DNA: TGTGCCTGGAGTGTTCCCGGGGAGCTGTTTTTT. Translated: CAWSVPGELFF.

The rearrangement joins TRBV13 to TRBJ1-5; no clear D. The length of the CDR3 is 14 residues. Germline CDR1 PRHDT, CDR2 FYEKMQ (reference sequence). V was trimmed by 7 bases and J by 4 bases, leaving 14 bases between them. The DNA of the CDR3 is TGTGCCAGCACAAGGAGGGAATCAAATCAGCCCCAGCATTTT. Its translation: CASTRRESNQPQHF.

This clone was seen only a few times. The chain has TRBV13 and TRBJ2-5, with unresolved D. Germline CDR1 and CDR2: PRHDT and FYEKMQ (reference sequence). The CDR3 has 15 amino acids. With 0 bases removed from V and 4 bases from J, the gap between germline ends came to 12 bases. CDR3 region: CASSLGVSQLETQYF. The CDR3 DNA is TGTGCCAGCAGCTTAGGTGTGAGTCAGTTAGAGACCCAGTACTTC.

As to this clone: Within the sample, other DNA sequences also encode this same CDR3. The V and J genes are TRBV27 and TRBJ2-7; 8 bases align to TRBD1. Per germline, CDR1 MNHEY and CDR2 SMNVEV (reference sequence). The CDR3 extends over 14 amino acids. J was trimmed by 4 bases and V by 6 bases; bases with no gene match: 8. The CDR3 nucleotides are TGTGCCAGCAGCCTCGGGCAGGGGGCTTACGAGCAGTACTTC. Protein: CASSLGQGAYEQYF.

This CDR3 is CASSLDTAYEQYF. The CDR3 DNA is TGTGCCAGCAGCTTAGACACAGCCTACGAGCAGTACTTC. This sequence joins TRBV11-2 and TRBJ2-7; no clear D. Deletions cut 0 bases from V and 2 bases from J, with 5 bases between. There are 13 residues in the CDR3. In germline, CDR1 is SGHAT, CDR2 FQNNGV.

This clone appeared a few times. The CDR3 sequence: CAWSVQGTGDRYF. CDR3 nucleotide sequence: TGTGCCTGGAGTGTCCAAGGGACAGGGGATCGGTACTTC. This rearrangement joins TRBV30 to TRBJ2-4, with 10 bases that match TRBD1. J was trimmed by 15 bases and V by 0 bases; bases with no gene match: 8. Per germline, CDR1 GTSNPN and CDR2 SVGIG (reference sequence). The length of the CDR3 is 13 residues.

This clone has a handful of counts. The genes are TRBV18 and TRBJ1-6; maybe TRBD1 (5 bases). V was shortened by 3 bases and J by 8 bases, with 17 bases between the two germline ends. Germline V lookup: CDR1 KGHSH, CDR2 LQKENI. This CDR3 is 16 amino acids long. The CDR3 nucleotides read TGTGCCAGCTCACCCACTAAGTACAGGCGGGATTCACCCCTCCACTTT. Translated: CASSPTKYRRDSPLHF.

The chain recombines TRBV28 with TRBJ2-3, with D perhaps being TRBD1 or TRBD2 (6 bases each). With 11 bases removed from V and 4 bases from J, the gap between germline ends came to 16 bases. Germline V gives CDR1 MDHEN, CDR2 SYDVKM. The CDR3 is made up of 13 amino acids. The CDR3 is CAVWGADSDTQYF. The CDR3 DNA reads TGTGCCGTATGGGGGGCAGACTCAGATACGCAGTATTTT.

V gene TRBV19 combines with J gene TRBJ1-2; the match to TRBD1 covers 9 bases. The V and J ends lost 5 bases and 5 bases, in that order; junction bases with no gene match: 3. The CDR3 length is 13 residues. The germline CDR1 and CDR2 sequences are LNHDA and SQIVND (reference sequence). CDR3 bases: TGTGCCAGTAGTCGGACAGGGGAATATGGCTACACCTTC. It translates to CASSRTGEYGYTF.

The V gene is TRBV30, the J gene TRBJ1-1; D is ambiguous. CDR3 length: 14 amino acids. The ends were cut back, 5 bases at V and 6 bases at J, with 19 bases in the middle. From germline, CDR1 is GTSNPN and CDR2 SVGIG (reference sequence). The CDR3, as DNA: TGTGCCTGGGGGAAGGGAATAGTCACCCCTGAAGCTTTCTTT. Its translation: CAWGKGIVTPEAFF. The full variable domain, rest sourced from reference TRBV30 and TRBJ1-1, is SQTIHQWPATLVQPVGSPLSLECTVEGTSNPNLYWYRQAAGRGLQLLFYSVGIGQISSEVPQNLSASRPQDRQFILSSKKLLLSDSGFYLCAWGKGIVTPEAFFGQGTRLTVV.

CDR3 amino acids: CAWSVHWEPEAFF. As DNA, the CDR3 is TGTGCCTGGAGTGTACATTGGGAGCCAGAAGCTTTCTTT. This sequence joins TRBV30 and TRBJ1-1; D is uncertain. The CDR3 covers 13 residues. Per germline, CDR1 GTSNPN and CDR2 SVGIG (reference sequence). V lost 0 bases to trimming and J lost 8 bases, with 13 bases between them.

This clone was seen more than once but under ten times. This sequence joins TRBV29-1 and TRBJ1-2; weak D call: TRBD1 (5 bases). The CDR3 sequence is 14 residues long. Trimming took 0 bases from V and 4 from J, leaving 12 bases between them. Germline V gives CDR1 SQVTM, CDR2 ANQGSEA. CDR3 sequence: CSVEDPLRGYGYTF. For the CDR3, the DNA is TGCAGCGTTGAAGATCCCCTAAGGGGCTATGGCTACACCTTC.

CDR3 residues: CSASKAGTYEQYF. The CDR3 DNA reads as TGCAGCGCCTCAAAGGCAGGGACCTACGAGCAGTACTTC. The rearrangement joins TRBV29-1 to TRBJ2-7; possible D gene TRBD1, 5 bases. The CDR3 length is 13 residues. Germline values: CDR1 SQVTM, CDR2 ANQGSEA. V was pared by 7 bases and J by 2 bases, with 15 bases between.

The CDR3 loop reads CASSQAWTGDITDTQYF. CDR3 in DNA: TGCGCCAGCAGCCAAGCTTGGACAGGGGATATCACAGATACGCAGTATTTT. The chain recombines TRBV4-1 with TRBJ2-3; 9 bases fit TRBD1. Germline lookup yields CDR1 MGHRA and CDR2 YSYEKL. V shed 1 base and J 2 bases; nucleotides not matched to a gene: 7. This CDR3 is built from 17 residues.

This clone was counted once. As DNA, the CDR3 is TGTGCCAGCAGTGACTCAGCGGGTGGTACGCAGTATTTT. Its protein is CASSDSAGGTQYF. The V and J genes are TRBV6-4 and TRBJ2-3; TRBD2 is a possible D gene (6 bases). Germline CDR1 MRHNA, CDR2 SNTAGT. This CDR3 has 13 amino acids. V shed 0 bases and J shed 8 bases, with 9 bases lying between them.

This clone was recorded once. The CDR3 DNA follows: TGTGCCTGGAGCGGAGGGGTTGGCAATCAGCCCCAGCATTTT. Translated: CAWSGGVGNQPQHF. This sequence joins TRBV30 and TRBJ1-5; D might be TRBD1 (5 bases). V lost 3 bases, J lost 2 bases, and 11 bases lay in between. This CDR3 region has 14 residues. Germline loops: CDR1 GTSNPN, CDR2 SVGIG (reference sequence).

This clone appeared a few times. The V gene is TRBV29-1, the J gene TRBJ2-7; D remains unclear. The V end was cut by 4 bases, the J end by 3 bases, with 7 bases between. The germline V gene encodes CDR1 SQVTM and CDR2 ANQGSEA. This CDR3 is built from 11 residues. The CDR3 reads CSVVQNYEQYF. CDR3 DNA: TGCAGCGTTGTACAGAACTACGAGCAGTACTTC.

This clone was recorded a few times. The J gene is TRBJ1-2, the V gene TRBV23-1, with a weak D call TRBD1 (6 bases). TRBV23-1 counts as an open reading frame of uncertain function. V dropped 7 bases and J dropped 8 bases, with 20 bases sitting between them. This CDR3 has 14 residues. The CDR3 DNA is TGCGCCAGCATCAGACAGGCCCAATTTTGCGGCTACACCTTC. This gives the protein CASIRQAQFCGYTF.

The chain's CDR3 is CASSSGQTTYEQYF. The CDR3 DNA follows: TGTGCCAGCTCATCGGGACAGACTACCTACGAGCAGTACTTC. The chain has TRBV18 and TRBJ2-7; 7 nucleotides match TRBD1. CDR1 and CDR2 from the germline V gene are KGHSH and LQKENI. V lost 5 bases and J lost 2; bases outside the gene matches: 6. This CDR3 has 14 residues.

As regards this clone: At one boundary the junction diverges from the germline segment, which might be a read error. J is TRBJ1-6 and V is TRBV5-1; the match to TRBD1 covers 9 bases. Germline-derived CDR1 and CDR2 are SGHRS and YFSETQ. The CDR3 sequence is 13 residues long. CDR3 in DNA: TGCGCCAGCAGTTTGGACAGGGGCTCACCCCTCCACTTT. Amino acid sequence: CASSLDRGSPLHF.

The DNA for the CDR3 is TGCAGCGTGCCGGGGGGGGCGCCTGGCTACACCTTC. Translating it yields CSVPGGAPGYTF. The genes are TRBV29-1 and TRBJ1-2; weak D call: TRBD1 (6 bases). Germline assignment: CDR1 SQVTM and CDR2 ANQGSEA. The V gene lost 6 bases and the J gene lost 7 bases, with 15 bases spanning the gap. The length of the CDR3 is 12 residues.

The chain joins TRBV7-9 to TRBJ2-3, with D hard to call. Looked up from germline, CDR1 is SEHNR and CDR2 is FQNEAQ (reference sequence). The CDR3 loop spans 12 amino acids. The ends were cut back, 3 bases at V and 0 bases at J, with 1 base in the middle. CDR3 region: CASSFSTDTQYF. Written as DNA, the CDR3 is TGTGCCAGCAGCTTCAGCACAGATACGCAGTATTTT.

This clone showed up just a few times. The chain combines TRBV29-1 with TRBJ1-2, with 7 bases that match TRBD1. The J segment lost 0 bases and the V segment lost 0 bases, leaving 4 bases of the junction unmatched. The CDR3 length is 15 residues. Germline CDR1 SQVTM, CDR2 ANQGSEA. Here the CDR3 DNA reads TGCAGCGTTGAAGAATTGGGACAGCCTAACTATGGCTACACCTTC. This sequence encodes CSVEELGQPNYGYTF.